Below are 24 T cell receptor beta chains sequenced from a single sample in a study of T cell responses to AZD1222 COVID-19 vaccine. Sequenced by immunoSEQ multiplex PCR; TCRdb stores in-frame clones only, minus some. Of approximately 120,000 clones detected, 93% appear once; the ten largest clones hold 2.5% to 4%. The sample in question was peripheral blood, obtained on day 0 of AZD1222 vaccination. These TCRs come from an adult in good health.

There are a few counts of this clone. The V call is TRBV27, the J call TRBJ1-1; 7 positions agree with TRBD1. Germline CDR1 and CDR2: MNHEY and SMNVEV (reference sequence). The CDR3 runs to 11 residues. V lost 6 bases to trimming and J lost 7 bases; unmatched junction nucleotides: 2. This CDR3 is CASSQGVEAFF. Written as DNA, the CDR3 is TGTGCCAGCAGCCAGGGGGTTGAAGCTTTCTTT.

This sequence joins TRBV7-2 and TRBJ2-4, with 7 bases aligning to TRBD1. The CDR3 has 11 amino acids. CDR1 is SGHTA and CDR2 is FQGNSA in the germline V gene. V was pared by 4 bases and J by 10 bases, with 1 base of the junction left unmatched. The CDR3 region is CASSWDSIQYF. The CDR3 nucleotides are TGTGCCAGCAGCTGGGACAGTATTCAGTACTTC.

This chain links TRBV9 with TRBJ2-3; 10 bases are a match to TRBD2. V was clipped by 3 bases and J by 2 bases; unmatched bases: 6. The CDR3 sequence is 16 residues long. The V gene's germline CDR1 is SGDLS and CDR2 YYNGEE. CDR3: CASSDLLAGATDTQYF. The CDR3 DNA reads as TGTGCCAGCAGCGACCTCCTAGCGGGAGCCACAGATACGCAGTATTTT.

The chain couples TRBV28 to TRBJ1-3, with no clear D. The CDR3 is made up of 14 amino acids. Germline CDR1 is MDHEN and CDR2 is SYDVKM. Trimming pared 3 bases from V and 0 bases from J, leaving 6 bases between. The CDR3 sequence: CASSLGLSGNTIYF. The DNA of the CDR3 is TGTGCCAGCAGTTTGGGCCTCTCTGGAAACACCATATATTTT.

The chain is built from TRBV2 and TRBJ1-3; D is perhaps TRBD1 (5 bases). V dropped 1 base and J dropped 0 bases, with 10 bases sitting between them. Germline V gives CDR1 SNHLY, CDR2 FYNNEI. There are 16 residues in the CDR3. CDR3: CASSEGGSLSGNTIYF. The CDR3 coding sequence is TGTGCCAGCAGTGAAGGGGGCAGTCTCTCTGGAAACACCATATATTTT.

The chain combines TRBV4-1 with TRBJ1-2; perhaps TRBD1 as D (5 bases). Looked up from germline, CDR1 is MGHRA and CDR2 is YSYEKL. The CDR3 consists of 13 residues. Trimming shortened V by 3 bases and J by 7 bases, and 12 bases separated the two germline ends. This CDR3 is CASSQRGIRGYTF. In DNA, the CDR3 is TGCGCCAGCAGCCAGCGGGGGATACGTGGCTACACCTTC.

This clone appeared a few times. This chain connects TRBV27 to TRBJ1-1; D may be TRBD1 (5 bases). Germline lookup yields CDR1 MNHEY and CDR2 SMNVEV (reference sequence). Trimming removed 1 base from V and 4 bases from J, with 13 bases in between. The CDR3 consists of 15 residues. CDR3: CASSLYRGVITEAFF. The CDR3 DNA is TGTGCCAGCAGTTTATATCGAGGGGTGATCACTGAAGCTTTCTTT.

This clone was seen just once. V usage is TRBV11-2 and J usage is TRBJ1-1, with D maybe TRBD1 (6 bases). Germline CDR1 SGHAT, CDR2 FQNNGV. CDR3 length: 13 residues. The ends were cut back, 4 bases at V and 3 bases at J, with 9 bases in the middle. CDR3 DNA sequence: TGTGCCAGCAGCTCGGACAGATACACTGAAGCTTTCTTT. Encoded protein: CASSSDRYTEAFF.

This chain joins TRBV7-3 and TRBJ1-4, with D possibly matching TRBD1 (6 bases). The CDR3 has 15 residues. In germline, CDR1 is SGHTA, CDR2 FQGTGA. Trimming cost V 2 bases and J 7 bases, with 14 bases left between them. Here the CDR3 reads CASSLFRGGGEKLFF. CDR3 nucleotides: TGTGCCAGCAGCTTATTCAGGGGAGGAGGTGAAAAACTGTTTTTT.

This rearrangement joins TRBV28 to TRBJ1-1; D is uncertain. The CDR3 length is 13 residues. V lost 4 bases to trimming and J lost 11 bases, with 17 bases between them. Germline lookup yields CDR1 MDHEN and CDR2 SYDVKM. In nucleotides, the CDR3 is TGTGCCAGCAGTTCCTCCCCCACGTTAATTGCTTTCTTT. Protein: CASSSSPTLIAFF.

This chain joins TRBV27 and TRBJ1-2, with D possibly being TRBD1 (5 bases). Germline V gives CDR1 MNHEY, CDR2 SMNVEV (reference sequence). V was shortened by 7 bases and J by 2 bases, with 14 bases between the two germline ends. This CDR3 is built from 14 residues. CDR3 sequence: CASTTSGGNYGYTF. In DNA form, the CDR3 reads TGTGCCAGCACTACCTCTGGGGGGAACTATGGCTACACCTTC.

The chain is built from TRBV5-1 and TRBJ2-5; no definite D call. This CDR3 region has 14 residues. CDR1 is SGHRS and CDR2 is YFSETQ in the germline V gene. Trimming pared 4 bases from V and 1 base from J, leaving 11 bases between. CDR3 residues: CASSNQASQETQYF. The CDR3 region has the DNA TGCGCCAGCAGCAACCAAGCCAGCCAAGAGACCCAGTACTTC.

This clone was observed once. The CDR3: CASSRQGLSTDTQYF. The CDR3 coding sequence is TGTGCCAGCAGCCGACAGGGGCTAAGCACAGATACGCAGTATTTT. This chain links TRBV5-4 with TRBJ2-3, with 8 bases that match TRBD1. Looked up from germline, CDR1 is SGHNT and CDR2 is YYREEE (reference sequence). J lost 0 bases, V lost 4 bases, and 4 bases had no gene match. This CDR3 has 15 residues.

The chain joins TRBV20-1 to TRBJ1-1, with D hard to call. The CDR3 consists of 10 residues. From germline, CDR1 is DFQATT and CDR2 SNEGSKA (reference sequence). Trimming left V 3 bases short and J 7 bases short, with 6 bases between. Written as DNA, the CDR3 is TGCAGTGCTAGCGCCCATGAAGCTTTCTTT. This codes for CSASAHEAFF.

This chain links TRBV10-3 with TRBJ1-4, with a possible D match to TRBD1 (6 bases). V was trimmed by 3 bases and J by 7 bases, leaving 12 bases between them. The germline V gene encodes CDR1 ENHRY and CDR2 SYGVKD. This CDR3 has 14 amino acids. The CDR3 sequence is CAISDRGNSEKLFF. CDR3 coding DNA: TGTGCCATCAGTGACAGGGGCAATTCTGAAAAACTGTTTTTT.

This clone appeared a single time. The rearrangement uses TRBV27 and TRBJ2-1, with a tentative D call TRBD1 (5 bases). Trimming removed 6 bases at V and 6 bases at J, with 18 bases between. Germline values: CDR1 MNHEY, CDR2 SMNVEV (reference sequence). The CDR3 consists of 15 residues. CDR3 nucleotide sequence: TGTGCCAGCAGATTAGGGGCTACAACAAGCAATGAGCAGTTCTTC. It codes for CASRLGATTSNEQFF.

The gene calls are TRBV11-1 and TRBJ2-7; a weak D match, TRBD2 (6 bases). The CDR3 is made up of 16 amino acids. The V gene's germline CDR1 is SGHAT and CDR2 FQDESV (reference sequence). Deletions cut 5 bases from V and 0 bases from J, with 17 bases between. The CDR3 DNA reads TGTGCCAGCAGCCCCGACTATGGGGGGTTCTCCTACGAGCAGTACTTC. It is translated as CASSPDYGGFSYEQYF.

The rearrangement links TRBV10-1 to TRBJ2-2; tentatively, D is TRBD1 (6 bases). The CDR3 loop spans 18 amino acids. Between the trimmed V and J ends, which lost 3 bases and 0 bases, there was a span of 17 bases. Germline V CDR1 and CDR2: WNHNN, SYGVQD (reference sequence). CDR3 amino acids: CASSDPGQNNTNTGELFF. CDR3 DNA: TGCGCCAGCAGTGACCCAGGACAGAATAATACGAACACCGGGGAGCTGTTTTTT.

Only one count was recorded for this clone. The rearrangement joins TRBV15 to TRBJ1-1, with D uncertain. The CDR3 has 12 amino acids. CDR1 is LNHNV and CDR2 is YYDKDF in the germline V gene (reference sequence). The V end lost 0 bases, the J end lost 11 bases, and 10 bases lay between the germline ends. For the CDR3, the DNA is TGTGCCACCAGCAGAGACGGGTTACTTGCTTTCTTT. Its protein product is CATSRDGLLAFF. Filled out from reference TRBV15 and TRBJ1-1, the complete variable domain reads DAMVIQNPRYQVTQFGKPVTLSCSQTLNHNVMYWYQQKSSQAPKLLFHYYDKDFNNEADTPDNFQSRRPNTSFCFLDIRSPGLGDTAMYLCATSRDGLLAFFGQGTRLTVV.

A note on this clone: In the same sample, other DNA sequences code for this CDR3. The chain recombines TRBV28 with TRBJ1-2, with D hard to call. The CDR3 length is 12 residues. The germline CDR1 and CDR2 sequences are MDHEN and SYDVKM. V dropped 5 bases and J dropped 0 bases, with 4 bases sitting between them. CDR3 bases: TGTGCCAGCAGTCCCCCTAACTATGGCTACACCTTC. It codes for CASSPPNYGYTF.

The chain has TRBV7-3 and TRBJ2-3, with D possibly TRBD2 on 6 matching bases. CDR1 is SGHTA, CDR2 FQGTGA, per germline. The CDR3 contains 13 residues. With 2 bases removed from V and 5 bases from J, the gap between germline ends came to 8 bases. This CDR3 reads CASSLDGRDTQYF. The CDR3 region has the DNA TGTGCCAGCAGCTTAGACGGGAGAGATACGCAGTATTTT.

The V call is TRBV6-6, the J call TRBJ1-5, with a tentative D call TRBD1 (6 bases). Germline CDR1 reads MNHNY; CDR2 reads SVGAGI (reference sequence). The V end lost 5 bases, the J end lost 3 bases, and 20 bases lay between the germline ends. The CDR3 sequence is 17 residues long. DNA for the CDR3: TGTGCCAGCAGTCGGGGAGGGGGACAAGGAATCAATCAGCCCCAGCATTTT. This translates into CASSRGGGQGINQPQHF.

The chain is built from TRBV25-1 and TRBJ1-1, with D possibly matching TRBD1 (5 bases). V was cut by 10 bases and J by 2 bases, with 17 bases left in between. The germline CDR1 and CDR2 sequences are MGHDK and SYGVNS. The CDR3 runs 14 residues. CDR3 DNA sequence: TGTGCCACCAAGGCTTTGGGGGGAAACACTGAAGCTTTCTTT. Translating gives CATKALGGNTEAFF.

The chain carries TRBV12-5 and TRBJ2-3; TRBD1 might be the D (6 bases). Per germline, CDR1 LGHNT and CDR2 FRNRAP. V was pared by 4 bases and J by 0 bases, with 8 bases between. This CDR3 is built from 14 residues. CDR3: CASGSGQSTDTQYF. The CDR3 nucleotides are TGTGCTAGTGGTTCCGGACAGAGCACAGATACGCAGTATTTT.